The sample holds a few counts of the clone carrying this T cell receptor (beta chain). CDR1 is MNHNS, CDR2 SASEGT, per germline. V lost 6 bases and J 5 bases, leaving 17 bases between the germline ends. The CDR3 has 14 amino acids. This specimen comes from a study of T cells in Graves' hyperthyroidism and ophthalmopathy. Amplified regions were TCR beta CDR3 sequences from RNA transcripts. Researchers ran a first-round RT-PCR on the TCR CDR3 using the HTBI primer set. In TCRdb, the multiplex PCR reads were re-called with MiXCR into one record per CDR3 protein. The sample lists more than 450,000 distinct CDR3 sequences; around 15% were seen once.

The chain couples TRBV6-1 to TRBJ2-7; D is possibly TRBD1 (6 bases). The sample was blood. This TCR derives from a woman aged 40 to 50 with Graves' hyperthyroidism. The CDR3 DNA reads as TGTGCCAGCAGACAAAGTGGACAGTTCGACGAGCAGTACTTC. Translated: CASRQSGQFDEQYF.